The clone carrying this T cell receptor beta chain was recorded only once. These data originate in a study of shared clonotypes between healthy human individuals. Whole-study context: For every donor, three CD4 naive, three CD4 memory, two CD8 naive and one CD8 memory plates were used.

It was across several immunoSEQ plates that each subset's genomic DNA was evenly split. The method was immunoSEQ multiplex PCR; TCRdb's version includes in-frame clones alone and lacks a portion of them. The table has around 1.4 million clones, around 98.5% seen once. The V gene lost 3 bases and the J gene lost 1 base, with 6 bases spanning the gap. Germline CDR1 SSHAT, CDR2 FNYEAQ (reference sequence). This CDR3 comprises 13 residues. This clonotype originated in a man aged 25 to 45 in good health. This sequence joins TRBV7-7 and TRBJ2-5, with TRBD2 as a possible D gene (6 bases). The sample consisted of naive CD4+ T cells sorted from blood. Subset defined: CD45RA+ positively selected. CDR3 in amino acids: CASSLGLQETQYF. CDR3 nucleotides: TGTGCCAGCAGCTTGGGACTCCAAGAGACCCAGTACTTC. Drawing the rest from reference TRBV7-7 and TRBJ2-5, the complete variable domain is GAGVSQSPRYKVTKRGQDVTLRCDPISSHATLYWYQQALGQGPEFLTYFNYEAQPDKSGLPSDRFSAERPEGSISTLTIQRTEQRDSAMYRCASSLGLQETQYFGPGTRLLVL.